The clone carrying this T cell receptor (beta chain) was seen more than once but under ten times. V trimming: 4 bases; J trimming: 5 bases; junction bases outside the gene matches: 8. The CDR3 consists of 14 residues. Germline V CDR1 and CDR2: SQVTM, ANQGSEA. In the study's own analysis: The authors estimated nucleated cell counts from reference gene primer amplification. Libraries were prepared by immunoSEQ multiplex PCR; TCRdb keeps only in-frame clonotypes and omits some of them. V, J and clone size are taken as reported in that table, and D and trimming were inferred from the DNA itself. This table has more than 150,000 clones, around 84% appearing once. This sample is part of a study of blood T cell repertoires in COVID-19. Study-wide context: Sites in the United States, Italy and Spain provided acute and convalescent COVID-19 samples. T cells, B-cell-depleted T cells, or PBMCs provided the cDNA or gDNA that served as material.

Sequencing used peripheral blood. The source is a woman between 50 and 59 years old with acute or convalescent COVID-19. The chain links TRBV29-1 to TRBJ2-5; 9 positions match TRBD1. In DNA form, the CDR3 reads TGCAGCGTTGTAAGACAGGGGGGTCAGGAGACCCAGTACTTC. It is translated as CSVVRQGGQETQYF.